What follows describes a single TCR delta chain. This record comes from a study of gamma-delta T cells after stem cell transplantation. Germline-derived CDR1 and CDR2 are TSWWSYY and QGS. The V end lost 3 bases, the J end lost 1 base, and 12 bases lay between the germline ends. This CDR3 contains 15 residues. TCRdb processed the RT-PCR reads again with the CATT caller. The data hold about 13,000 delta-chain clones, with about 30% observed a single time. The receptor was isolated from a human donor. It is not recorded whose cells these are; they may come from a transplant donor. The rearrangement joins TRDV1 to TRDJ1; D not certain. The source material was gamma-delta T cells. CDR3 protein: CALGDVFQPTDKLIF. The DNA of the CDR3 is TGTGCTCTTGGGGACGTCTTTCAACCCACCGATAAACTCATCTTT.